The T cell receptor beta chain described here comes from a study of immune heterogeneity within non-small cell lung tumors. A first 10-cycle multiplex round used 32 V-gene and 13 J-gene primers on TCR beta CDR3. TCRdb recomputed calls from the multiplex PCR reads with MiXCR, one row per CDR3 protein. The table has some 10,000 distinct CDR3 sequences, 25% to 30% seen once. Worth noting for this clonotype: The junction shows a germline mismatch at one end, possibly a read error.

CDR1 is LGHDT, CDR2 YNNKEL, per germline (reference sequence). The CDR3 sequence is 14 residues long. Template material for each sample was 550 to 650 ng of bulk tumor genomic DNA. Multiple widely separated biopsies were taken from each primary tumor at surgery. Samples came from untreated patients having curative surgery for newly diagnosed non-small cell lung cancer. Sequencing was performed on lung tumor tissue. The origin of this receptor is a man aged 50-59 years with non-small cell lung cancer. The chain joins TRBV3-1 to TRBJ1-2; D possibly corresponds to TRBD1 (5 bases). CDR3 sequence: CASSRGTSNYGYNF. The CDR3 region has the DNA TGTGCCAGCAGCCGTGGGACGTCTAACTATGGCTACAACTTC.